Listed below are T cell receptor beta chains from one sample, sequenced in a study of control samples from healthy donors and cancer patients. Using immunoSEQ multiplex PCR, the repertoire was profiled, and TCRdb retains in-frame clones only, with some absent. The sample lists approximately 26,000 clones, just over 90% seen once, with roughly 12% in the top ten. The sample taken for sequencing was PBMCs. The origin of the receptors is a man between 45 and 60 years old with lung cancer. Both conserved end residues are part of each CDR3. D genes are given only for firm matches. Clone size, where shown, is once, few, many, or a class for clones that have expanded.

d_call clone_size j_call v_call cdr3_nt cdr3_aa
. few TRBJ1-1 TRBV9 TGTGCCAGCAGCGTAGGGGGGGAATCGGGCACTGAAGCTTTCTTT CASSVGGESGTEAFF
. . TRBJ2-1 TRBV19 TGTGCCAGTAGTATTAGGGCCTGGATGAGCAATGAGCAGTTCTTC CASSIRAWMSNEQFF
. . TRBJ2-5 TRBV10-1 TGCGCCAGCAGTGAGTCCGGCAGGCGAGGAGAGACCCAGTACTTC CASSESGRRGETQYF
TRBD1 once TRBJ2-3 TRBV2 TGTGCCAGCAGTGGACAGGGCGGGGATACGCAGTATTTT CASSGQGGDTQYF
. . TRBJ1-1 TRBV19 TGTGCCAGTATTGGATATGATCAATACACTGAAGCTTTCTTT CASIGYDQYTEAFF
TRBD2 . TRBJ2-5 TRBV9 TGTGCCAGCAGCGTAGATAGCGGGGGAGAGTTAGAGACCCAGTACTTC CASSVDSGGELETQYF
. . TRBJ1-6 TRBV18 TGTGCCAGCTCACCCCGGGCAGGGGTAGACTCACCCCTCCACTTT CASSPRAGVDSPLHF
TRBD2 . TRBJ2-4 TRBV7-2 TGTGCCAGCAGCCTGGGGACTAGCGGGGGTACGACAAAAAACATTCAGTACTTC CASSLGTSGGTTKNIQYF
. few TRBJ1-4 TRBV5-3 TGTGCCAGAAGAACGGGACATAATGCAACTAATGAAAAACTGTTTTTT CARRTGHNATNEKLFF
. . TRBJ2-7 TRBV6-5 TGCACCTCACGGGGTTTAAGCTCCTACGAGCAGTACTTC CTSRGLSSYEQYF
. . TRBJ1-2 TRBV3-1/TRBV3-2 TGTGCCAGCAGCTCTCGACAGGCCAACTATGGCTACACCTTC CASSSRQANYGYTF
. once TRBJ1-5 TRBV19 TGTGCCAGTAGTATAGGCAGGGGATCCAATCAGCCCCAGCATTTT CASSIGRGSNQPQHF
TRBD1 . TRBJ2-7 TRBV29-1 TGCAGCGTTGAAGGGACGACAGGGGTAGGCTACGAGCAGTACTTC CSVEGTTGVGYEQYF
TRBD1 . TRBJ1-1 TRBV7-2 TGTGCCAGCAGCGCACAGGGGAGGGCGAACACTGAAGCTTTCTTT CASSAQGRANTEAFF
. . TRBJ2-1 TRBV6-5 TGTGCCAGCAGTTACTCTAACACGGACAATGAGCAGTTCTTC CASSYSNTDNEQFF